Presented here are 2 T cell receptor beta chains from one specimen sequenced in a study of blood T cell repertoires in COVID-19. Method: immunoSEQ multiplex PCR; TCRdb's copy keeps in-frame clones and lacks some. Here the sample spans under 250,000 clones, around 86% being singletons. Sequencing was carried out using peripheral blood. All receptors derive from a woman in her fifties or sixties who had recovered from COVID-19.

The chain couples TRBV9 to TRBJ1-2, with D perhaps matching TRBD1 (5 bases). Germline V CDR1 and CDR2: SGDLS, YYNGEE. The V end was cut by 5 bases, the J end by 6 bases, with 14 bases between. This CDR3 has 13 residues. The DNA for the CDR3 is TGTGCCAGCAGGGGCGGGGCGGGCCATGGCTACACCTTC. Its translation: CASRGGAGHGYTF.

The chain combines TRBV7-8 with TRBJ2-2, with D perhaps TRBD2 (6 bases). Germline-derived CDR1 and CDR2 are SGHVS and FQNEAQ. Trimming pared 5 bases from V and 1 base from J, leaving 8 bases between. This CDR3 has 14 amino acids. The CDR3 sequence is CASSQGGNTGELFF. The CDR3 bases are TGTGCCAGCAGCCAGGGAGGGAACACCGGGGAGCTGTTTTTT.